This TCR beta chain was sequenced during a study of CD8 T cells in Susac syndrome. Per germline, CDR1 DFQATT and CDR2 SNEGSKA (reference sequence). The CDR3 runs to 13 residues. V lost 3 bases, J lost 4 bases, and 12 bases lay in between. Whole-study findings and limits: A relatively small number of individuals underwent TCR sequencing and HLA analysis.

On this clonotype: Its antigen remains unknown.

cDNA came from roughly 0.53 to 1 ug RNA primed by random hexamers. From the immunoSEQ multiplex PCR reads, TCRdb called clonotypes with MiXCR, one entry per CDR3 protein. The profile covers around 170,000 distinct CDR3 sequences, with more than 95% appearing a single time and around 0.13% taken by the ten largest. The sequence was collected from a human donor with Susac syndrome. The chain uses TRBV20-1 and TRBJ1-1, with D perhaps TRBD1 (5 bases). The material sequenced was CD4+ T cells from PBMCs. The CDR3 coding sequence is TGCAGTGCTAGTCGGCCGGGGGGCACTGAAGCTTTCTTT. This gives the protein CSASRPGGTEAFF.